A single sample is the source of the 25 T cell receptor beta chains below, sequenced in a study of T cell responses to AZD1222 COVID-19 vaccine. Method: immunoSEQ multiplex PCR; TCRdb's copy keeps in-frame clones and lacks some. The table includes 97,000 or so clones, about 86% detected once. The material sequenced was peripheral blood, taken on day 0 of AZD1222 vaccination. The receptors originated from an adult in good health.

The chain links TRBV19 to TRBJ2-5; D is possibly TRBD1 (6 bases). Deletions cut 7 bases from V and 6 bases from J, with 15 bases between. CDR3 length: 13 amino acids. Per the germline V gene, CDR1 is LNHDA and CDR2 is SQIVND (reference sequence). The CDR3, as DNA: TGTGCCAGTAATGGCAGGGGTGGACAGACCCAGTACTTC. This sequence encodes CASNGRGGQTQYF. Complete variable domain (other parts from reference TRBV19 and TRBJ2-5): DGGITQSPKYLFRKEGQNVTLSCEQNLNHDAMYWYRQDPGQGLRLIYYSQIVNDFQKGDIAEGYSVSREKKESFPLTVTSAQKNPTAFYLCASNGRGGQTQYFGPGTRLLVL.

This clone has a handful of counts. This chain links TRBV5-4 with TRBJ2-5; tentatively, D is TRBD1 or TRBD2 (6 bases each). The CDR3 totals 15 residues. CDR1 and CDR2 from the germline V gene are SGHNT and YYREEE (reference sequence). V lost 0 bases and J 4 bases, leaving 13 bases between the germline ends. CDR3 loop: CASSLDQGRGETQYF. Written as DNA, the CDR3 is TGTGCCAGCAGCTTGGATCAGGGGCGGGGAGAGACCCAGTACTTC.

The rearrangement uses TRBV11-2 and TRBJ2-2; no definite D call. This CDR3 spans 15 amino acids. The germline V gene has CDR1 SGHAT and CDR2 FQNNGV. Trimming removed 5 bases from V and 2 bases from J, with 12 bases in between. CDR3 sequence (DNA): TGTGCCAGCAGCCGAGGACCCTTTAACACCGGGGAGCTGTTTTTT. Translation: CASSRGPFNTGELFF.

The chain links TRBV2 to TRBJ2-6, with D unclear. CDR3 size: 16 residues. Trimming pared 3 bases from V and 0 bases from J, leaving 9 bases between. Germline CDR1 reads SNHLY; CDR2 reads FYNNEI. The CDR3 reads CASSDTRTSGANVLTF. For the CDR3, the DNA is TGTGCCAGCAGTGACACAAGGACCTCTGGGGCCAACGTCCTGACTTTC.

This chain joins TRBV10-3 and TRBJ2-3; D is undetermined. The V gene's germline CDR1 is ENHRY and CDR2 SYGVKD. The CDR3 sequence is 13 residues long. Trimming removed 5 bases from V and 9 bases from J, with 15 bases in between. The CDR3 is CAISTTGPRTQYF. For the CDR3, the DNA is TGTGCCATCAGTACCACCGGGCCGAGAACGCAGTATTTT.

This chain connects TRBV5-4 to TRBJ1-5, with D possibly TRBD1 on 5 matching bases. Germline CDR1 SGHNT, CDR2 YYREEE (reference sequence). The CDR3 extends over 13 amino acids. Between the trimmed V and J ends, which lost 4 bases and 3 bases, there was a span of 8 bases. The CDR3 DNA sequence: TGTGCCAGCAGCCGACAGCCCAATCAGCCCCAGCATTTT. As protein: CASSRQPNQPQHF.

Only a few counts were recorded for this clone. The chain is built from TRBV4-1 and TRBJ1-1, with TRBD1 matching over 8 bases. The germline gives CDR1 MGHRA, CDR2 YSYEKL. The CDR3 runs to 17 residues. Trimming at V came to 0 bases and at J to 1 base, leaving 7 bases not matched to a gene. CDR3 in amino acids: CASSQDRQGAQNTEAFF. The CDR3 coding sequence is TGCGCCAGCAGCCAAGATCGGCAGGGGGCCCAGAACACTGAAGCTTTCTTT.

V and J are TRBV5-5 and TRBJ1-1, with 9 bases lining up with TRBD1. The CDR3 is 14 amino acids. Trimming at V came to 4 bases and at J to 3 bases, leaving 4 bases not matched to a gene. Germline V gives CDR1 SGHKS, CDR2 YYEKEE (reference sequence). The CDR3 protein is CASSRDREDTEAFF. The CDR3 nucleotides are TGTGCCAGCAGCCGGGACAGGGAGGACACTGAAGCTTTCTTT. Complete variable domain (other parts from reference TRBV5-5 and TRBJ1-1): DAGVTQSPTHLIKTRGQQVTLRCSPISGHKSVSWYQQVLGQGPQFIFQYYEKEERGRGNFPDRFSARQFPNYSSELNVNALLLGDSALYLCASSRDREDTEAFFGQGTRLTVV.

The V and J genes are TRBV28 and TRBJ1-2; D might be TRBD1 (5 bases). Germline-derived CDR1 and CDR2 are MDHEN and SYDVKM. The CDR3 loop spans 15 amino acids. Trimming left V 5 bases short and J 4 bases short, with 17 bases between. The chain's CDR3 is CASSPLQVSSYGYTF. The CDR3 coding sequence is TGTGCCAGCAGTCCTTTACAGGTTTCTTCCTATGGCTACACCTTC.

The chain links TRBV3-1 (or the pseudogene TRBV3-2) to TRBJ2-2; unclear D gene. The CDR3 consists of 15 residues. V gave up 3 bases and J gave up 3 bases, with 11 bases separating them. The germline CDR1 and CDR2 sequences are LGHDT and YNNKEL (reference sequence). CDR3 residues: CASSHYSPDTGELFF. The CDR3 DNA follows: TGTGCCAGCAGCCATTACAGCCCAGACACCGGGGAGCTGTTTTTT.

The rearrangement uses TRBV10-3 and TRBJ2-7; 9 positions match TRBD1. The CDR3 spans 15 residues. The V and J ends lost 2 bases and 7 bases, in that order; junction bases with no gene match: 9. Germline V CDR1 and CDR2: ENHRY, SYGVKD. Written as DNA, the CDR3 is TGTGCCATCAGTGAGACAGGGGGCAGCGTAGGAGAGCAGTACTTC. This sequence encodes CAISETGGSVGEQYF.

The chain recombines TRBV7-9 with TRBJ2-2, with D possibly called TRBD1 or TRBD2 (6 bases each). There are 14 residues in the CDR3. Trimming took 1 base from V and 8 from J, leaving 11 bases between them. The V gene's germline CDR1 is SEHNR and CDR2 FQNEAQ (reference sequence). Written as DNA, the CDR3 is TGTGCCAGCAGCTTAGGTGGGGGGCCTGGGGAGCTGTTTTTT. It specifies CASSLGGGPGELFF.

CDR3 region: CASSWAGAGSYNEQFF. The CDR3 bases are TGCGCCAGCAGCTGGGCGGGCGCGGGGTCCTACAATGAGCAGTTCTTC. The chain employs TRBV5-1 and TRBJ2-1; TRBD2 is a possible D gene (6 bases). Germline V gene lookup returns CDR1 SGHRS and CDR2 YFSETQ. Trimming pared 3 bases from V and 1 base from J, leaving 14 bases between. CDR3 length: 16 amino acids.

The V and J genes are TRBV7-2 and TRBJ1-5, with D perhaps matching TRBD1 (6 bases). This CDR3 comprises 17 residues. The germline V gene has CDR1 SGHTA and CDR2 FQGNSA. Trimming stripped 4 bases from V and 1 base from J, with 17 bases between. The CDR3 DNA sequence: TGTGCCAGCAGCTCCAAGGACAGAAAGCAAAGCAATCAGCCCCAGCATTTT. Its protein product is CASSSKDRKQSNQPQHF. Full variable domain (outside the CDR3, taken from reference TRBV7-2 and TRBJ1-5): GAGVSQSPSNKVTEKGKDVELRCDPISGHTALYWYRQSLGQGLEFLIYFQGNSAPDKSGLPSDRFSAERTGGSVSTLTIQRTQQEDSAVYLCASSSKDRKQSNQPQHFGDGTRLSIL.

The rearrangement joins TRBV5-1 to TRBJ1-1; 10 bases are shared with TRBD1. Germline CDR1 reads SGHRS; CDR2 reads YFSETQ. The CDR3 runs to 14 residues. The ends lost 3 bases at V and 6 bases at J; junction bases unmatched: 5. The CDR3 nucleotides are TGCGCCAGCAGCTCGGGACAGGGGATAGCTGAAGCTTTCTTT. Protein: CASSSGQGIAEAFF.

This chain joins TRBV29-1 and TRBJ1-2; D perhaps matches TRBD1 (5 bases). Trimming cost V 5 bases and J 0 bases, with 10 bases left between them. Germline CDR1 reads SQVTM; CDR2 reads ANQGSEA. The CDR3 runs to 13 residues. The DNA for the CDR3 is TGCAGCGTTTATGAGACAGCTAACTATGGCTACACCTTC. This encodes CSVYETANYGYTF.

The chain joins TRBV12-3 or TRBV12-4 to TRBJ1-5; 7 nucleotides match TRBD1. The CDR3 totals 12 residues. The ends lost 6 bases at V and 7 bases at J; junction bases unmatched: 3. The CDR3 DNA sequence: TGTGCCAGCAGCAGGGGGGAACAGCCCCAGCATTTT. Its translation is CASSRGEQPQHF.

The chain combines TRBV5-6 with TRBJ1-1; 7 bases fit TRBD1. The germline V gene has CDR1 SGHDT and CDR2 YYEEEE. This CDR3 comprises 13 residues. The V gene end was trimmed by 4 bases and the J gene end by 11 bases; junction bases not matched to a gene: 11. The DNA of the CDR3 is TGTGCCAGCAGCGGTACCGGGACAGTGAATGCTTTCTTT. Translating it yields CASSGTGTVNAFF.

The rearrangement joins TRBV11-3 to TRBJ2-7, with TRBD2 identical over 7 bases. The CDR3 is 15 residues long. Unmatched junction bases numbered 10, after V lost 3 bases and J lost 5 bases. The germline V gene encodes CDR1 SGHNT and CDR2 YENEEA. Here the CDR3 reads CASSLGGDLSDEQYF. CDR3 in DNA: TGTGCCAGCAGCTTGGGGGGGGATCTCTCGGACGAGCAGTACTTC.

This clone was recorded only once. The V and J genes are TRBV20-1 and TRBJ2-7, with unresolved D. V was trimmed by 3 bases and J by 4 bases, leaving 10 bases between them. This CDR3 region has 12 residues. Germline lookup yields CDR1 DFQATT and CDR2 SNEGSKA (reference sequence). This CDR3 reads CSASPNGYEQYF. Here the CDR3 DNA reads TGCAGTGCTAGTCCAAATGGGTACGAGCAGTACTTC.

This rearrangement joins TRBV29-1 to TRBJ1-4; 7 nucleotides agree with TRBD1. The CDR3 consists of 12 residues. Looked up from germline, CDR1 is SQVTM and CDR2 is ANQGSEA. The V segment lost 6 bases and the J segment 3 bases; nucleotides outside the gene matches: 1. The CDR3 is CSVGTANEKLFF. CDR3 nucleotides: TGCAGCGTCGGGACAGCTAATGAAAAACTGTTTTTT.

The chain uses TRBV11-3 and TRBJ2-7; unclear D gene. The CDR3 sequence is 14 residues long. V was clipped by 5 bases and J by 5 bases, with 16 bases between them. Germline CDR1 is SGHNT and CDR2 is YENEEA. The CDR3 reads CASSPGGMFHEQYF. The CDR3 DNA reads as TGTGCCAGCAGCCCGGGCGGTATGTTCCACGAGCAGTACTTC.

The genes are TRBV6-2 or TRBV6-3 and TRBJ1-2; D may be TRBD1 (6 bases). The CDR3 is made up of 19 amino acids. Deletions cut 3 bases from V and 1 base from J, with 24 bases between. Germline CDR1 and CDR2: MNHEY and SVGEGT. For the CDR3, the DNA is TGTGCCAGCAGTTATCGTCTCGGGGACAAGTCCCTCTTTAACTATGGCTACACCTTC. It encodes CASSYRLGDKSLFNYGYTF.

The chain is built from TRBV5-1 and TRBJ2-3; 8 positions agree with TRBD1. Germline lookup yields CDR1 SGHRS and CDR2 YFSETQ. V gave up 3 bases and J gave up 5 bases; unmatched junction bases: 2. The CDR3 has 13 residues. The CDR3 DNA reads TGCGCCAGCAGCTGGGGGACAGGAGATACGCAGTATTTT. Its protein product is CASSWGTGDTQYF.

The CDR3 DNA reads as TGTGCCAGCGGGCCGACAGGGGGTACCGGGGAGCTGTTTTTT. It codes for CASGPTGGTGELFF. The J gene is TRBJ2-2, the V gene TRBV5-6, with 9 bases matching TRBD1. This CDR3 has 14 amino acids. With V trimmed by 7 bases and J by 5 bases, 6 bases remained unmatched. Germline-derived CDR1 and CDR2 are SGHDT and YYEEEE.